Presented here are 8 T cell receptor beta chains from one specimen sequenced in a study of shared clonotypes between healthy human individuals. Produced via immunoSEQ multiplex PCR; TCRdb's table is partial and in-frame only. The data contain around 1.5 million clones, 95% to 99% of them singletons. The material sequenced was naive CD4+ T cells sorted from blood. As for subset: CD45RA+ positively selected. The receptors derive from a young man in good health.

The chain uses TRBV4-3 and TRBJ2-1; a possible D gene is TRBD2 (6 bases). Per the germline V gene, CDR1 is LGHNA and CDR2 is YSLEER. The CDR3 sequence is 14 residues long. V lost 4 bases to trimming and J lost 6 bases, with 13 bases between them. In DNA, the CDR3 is TGCGCCAGCAGCCGAGGGACTCCCAGCAATGAGCAGTTCTTC. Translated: CASSRGTPSNEQFF.

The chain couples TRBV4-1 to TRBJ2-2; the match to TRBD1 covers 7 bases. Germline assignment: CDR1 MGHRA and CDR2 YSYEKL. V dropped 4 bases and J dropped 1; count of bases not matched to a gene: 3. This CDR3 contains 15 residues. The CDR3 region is CASSPTGLNTGELFF. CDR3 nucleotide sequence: TGCGCCAGCAGCCCGACAGGGTTGAACACCGGGGAGCTGTTTTTT.

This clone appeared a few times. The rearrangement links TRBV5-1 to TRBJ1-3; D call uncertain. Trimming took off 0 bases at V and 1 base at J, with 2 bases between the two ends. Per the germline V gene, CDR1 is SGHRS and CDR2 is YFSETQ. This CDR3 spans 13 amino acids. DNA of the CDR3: TGCGCCAGCAGCTTGGAGTCTGGAAACACCATATATTTT. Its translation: CASSLESGNTIYF.

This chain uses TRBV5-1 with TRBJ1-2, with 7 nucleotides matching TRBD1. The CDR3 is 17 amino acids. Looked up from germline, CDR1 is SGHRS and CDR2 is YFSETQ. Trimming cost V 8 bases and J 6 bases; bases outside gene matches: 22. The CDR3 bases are TGCGCCAGAACATGGGGGGAGACAGGGATCATCCGACATGGCTACACCTTC. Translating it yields CARTWGETGIIRHGYTF.

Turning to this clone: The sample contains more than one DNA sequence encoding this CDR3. The CDR3 loop is CASSVGGQGAYEQYF. CDR3 sequence (DNA): TGTGCCAGCAGCGTAGGGGGGCAGGGAGCCTACGAGCAGTACTTC. This sequence joins TRBV9 and TRBJ2-7; maybe TRBD1 (6 bases). This CDR3 region has 15 residues. Trimming stripped 0 bases from V and 2 bases from J, with 12 bases between. Germline-derived CDR1 and CDR2 are SGDLS and YYNGEE. The entire variable domain, with the rest obtained from reference TRBV9 and TRBJ2-7, is as follows: DSGVTQTPKHLITATGQRVTLRCSPRSGDLSVYWYQQSLDQGLQFLIQYYNGEERAKGNILERFSAQQFPDLHSELNLSSLELGDSALYFCASSVGGQGAYEQYFGPGTRLTVT.

The CDR3 reads CASNRAASTDTQYF. The DNA of the CDR3 is TGTGCCAGTAATCGCGCAGCTAGCACAGATACGCAGTATTTT. The rearrangement links TRBV19 to TRBJ2-3, with D hard to call. Germline CDR1 reads LNHDA; CDR2 reads SQIVND (reference sequence). V lost 7 bases to trimming and J lost 0 bases, with 11 bases between them. CDR3 length: 14 amino acids.

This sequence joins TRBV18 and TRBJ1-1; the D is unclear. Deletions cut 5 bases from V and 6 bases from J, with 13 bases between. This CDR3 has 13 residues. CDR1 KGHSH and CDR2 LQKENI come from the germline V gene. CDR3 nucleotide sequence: TGTGCCAGCTCAGGGTCAGGCGGCGCTGAAGCTTTCTTT. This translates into CASSGSGGAEAFF.

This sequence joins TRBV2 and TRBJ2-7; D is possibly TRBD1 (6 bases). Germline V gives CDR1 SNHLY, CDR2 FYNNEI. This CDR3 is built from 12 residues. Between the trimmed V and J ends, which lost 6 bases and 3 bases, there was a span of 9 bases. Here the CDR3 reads CASRVQGYEQYF. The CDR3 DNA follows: TGTGCCAGCAGGGTACAGGGCTACGAGCAGTACTTC.